This paragraph covers one T cell receptor (beta chain) sequence. Its target is unknown. One junction end disagrees with the germline gene, perhaps due to a read error. These data belong to a study of healthy donors' naive CD4 and CD8 T cells. Study-level background: Donors spanned ages 20-25, 40-50 and 60-70 years, half female.

Study outcomes and limitations: Negatively charged CDR3s marked CD8+ lineage; positively charged CDR3s marked CD4+ lineage.

CD4+CD8-CD45RO-CD45RA+ cells were naive CD4+; CD8+CD4-CD45RA+CD27bright cells were naive CD8+. Looked up from germline, CDR1 is LNHDA and CDR2 is SQIVND (reference sequence). CDR3 size: 13 residues. A linear amplification protocol produced the TCR libraries from roughly 480 ng of total RNA. In TCRdb, the reads were re-called with MiXCR into one record per CDR3 protein. The sample holds about 180,000 distinct CDR3 sequences, 65% to 75% seen once. The TCR was taken from a pool of human donors in good health; the sample pools cells from several healthy donors. This chain connects TRBV19 to TRBJ1-2; D possibly corresponds to TRBD1 (5 bases). Sequencing input: naive CD4+ and CD8+ T cells sorted from blood, pooled from several donors. This CDR3 reads CASSMGQVFGYTF. CDR3 DNA sequence: TGTGCCAGCAGTATGGGGCAGGTCTTCGGCTACACCTTC. Supplemented by reference TRBV19 and TRBJ1-2, the full variable domain reads DGGITQSPKYLFRKEGQNVTLSCEQNLNHDAMYWYRQDPGQGLRLIYYSQIVNDFQKGDIAEGYSVSREKKESFPLTVTSAQKNPTAFYLCASSMGQVFGYTFGSGTRLTVV.